Shown below are 22 T cell receptor beta chains from a single sample sequenced in a study. TCRdb independently ran MiXCR on the RT-PCR reads; one entry per CDR3 protein. The sample has about 680,000 distinct CDR3 sequences, 14% seen once. Sequencing was done on a sample of memory CD4+ T cells from blood. The receptor source for this set is a female donor in good health, serving as a healthy control.

The chain joins TRBV11-2 to TRBJ1-3, with D uncertain. The germline CDR1 and CDR2 sequences are SGHAT and FQNNGV. The CDR3 has 15 amino acids. Trimming removed 0 bases from V and 0 bases from J, with 6 bases in between. The CDR3 DNA is TGTGCCAGCAGCTTAGAACCGCACTCTGGAAACACCATATATTTT. Its translation is CASSLEPHSGNTIYF.

Here the CDR3 reads CASRRTSAYEQYF. CDR3 bases: TGTGCCAGCAGACGGACTAGCGCCTACGAGCAGTACTTC. The rearrangement uses TRBV28 and TRBJ2-7; 9 bases align to TRBD2. Germline CDR1 is MDHEN and CDR2 is SYDVKM. The CDR3 consists of 13 residues. Losses at the gene ends were 6 bases for V and 2 bases for J; bases not matched to a gene: 2.

In this sample, this clonotype turned up many times. The V and J genes are TRBV29-1 and TRBJ2-2; 9 bases map to TRBD1. From germline, CDR1 is SQVTM and CDR2 ANQGSEA. J gave up 9 bases and V 7 bases, and 9 bases lay outside the gene matches. The CDR3 is 13 amino acids. CDR3 sequence: CSATGTGLRELFF. DNA for the CDR3: TGCAGCGCTACCGGGACAGGGCTCCGGGAGCTGTTTTTT.

This clonotype was seen a handful of times. The chain recombines TRBV20-1 with TRBJ1-1; D possibly corresponds to TRBD1 (5 bases). V was trimmed by 5 bases and J by 7 bases, leaving 29 bases between them. Germline V gives CDR1 DFQATT, CDR2 SNEGSKA (reference sequence). The CDR3 sequence is 17 residues long. The CDR3: CSADLIGPLSNRGEAFF. The CDR3 region has the DNA TGCAGTGCTGATCTAATCGGGCCTCTGAGTAATAGGGGTGAAGCTTTCTTT.

This clonotype turned up a few times. The chain uses TRBV5-1 and TRBJ1-4, with 10 bases lining up with TRBD1. Germline V gene lookup returns CDR1 SGHRS and CDR2 YFSETQ. This CDR3 contains 16 residues. The J segment lost 3 bases and the V segment lost 4 bases, leaving 6 bases of the junction unmatched. The CDR3 is CASSPDRGRPNEKLFF. The CDR3 bases are TGCGCCAGCAGCCCGGACAGGGGGAGGCCTAATGAAAAACTGTTTTTT.

This clonotype was detected a few times. V gene TRBV28 combines with J gene TRBJ2-5; the D gene is possibly TRBD1 (6 bases). This CDR3 has 13 residues. Per germline, CDR1 MDHEN and CDR2 SYDVKM. The V and J ends lost 6 bases and 1 base respectively, with 9 bases between them. For the CDR3, the DNA is TGTGCCAGCAGGGGGGCCACCCAAGAGACCCAGTACTTC. This encodes CASRGATQETQYF. Variable domain in full (rest from reference TRBV28 and TRBJ2-5): DVKVTQSSRYLVKRTGEKVFLECVQDMDHENMFWYRQDPGLGLRLIYFSYDVKMKEKGDIPEGYSVSREKKERFSLILESASTNQTSMYLCASRGATQETQYFGPGTRLLVL.

This sequence joins TRBV2 and TRBJ2-1; D not certain. Trimming took off 5 bases at V and 8 bases at J, with 16 bases between the two ends. This CDR3 is built from 14 residues. The V gene's germline CDR1 is SNHLY and CDR2 FYNNEI. The CDR3 DNA sequence: TGTGCCAGCAGTCCCTTGGAGACAACCCATGAGCAGTTCTTC. This encodes CASSPLETTHEQFF.

The rearrangement links TRBV20-1 to TRBJ1-5; D not resolved. The V gene lost 4 bases and the J gene lost 0 bases, with 16 bases spanning the gap. There are 16 residues in the CDR3. The V gene's germline CDR1 is DFQATT and CDR2 SNEGSKA (reference sequence). CDR3 protein: CSAKYTRAYSNQPQHF. In DNA form, the CDR3 reads TGCAGTGCTAAATATACTCGGGCCTATAGCAATCAGCCCCAGCATTTT.

The chain employs TRBV5-1 and TRBJ2-1; no reliable D call. The V gene lost 5 bases and the J gene lost 2 bases, with 14 bases spanning the gap. CDR1 and CDR2 (germline): SGHRS, YFSETQ. This CDR3 comprises 15 residues. CDR3 region: CASRMDPDTYNEQFF. As DNA, the CDR3 is TGCGCCAGCAGGATGGACCCTGACACCTACAATGAGCAGTTCTTC.

This clonotype was counted only a few times. V gene TRBV5-6 combines with J gene TRBJ1-3; no firm D call. Trimming stripped 4 bases from V and 4 bases from J, with 3 bases between. The CDR3 sequence is 11 residues long. Germline CDR1 is SGHDT and CDR2 is YYEEEE. Here the CDR3 reads CASSTGNTIYF. The DNA for the CDR3 is TGTGCCAGCAGCACGGGAAACACCATATATTTT. The full variable domain, rest sourced from reference TRBV5-6 and TRBJ1-3, is DAGVTQSPTHLIKTRGQQVTLRCSPKSGHDTVSWYQQALGQGPQFIFQYYEEEERQRGNFPDRFSGHQFPNYSSELNVNALLLGDSALYLCASSTGNTIYFGEGSWLTVV.

This clonotype was detected many times. The chain links TRBV6-5 to TRBJ2-1; maybe TRBD1 (6 bases). Trimming took 6 bases from V and 2 from J, leaving 17 bases between them. Germline loops: CDR1 MNHEY, CDR2 SVGAGI. This CDR3 region has 16 residues. Here the CDR3 reads CASSPGLGQTYNEQFF. The CDR3 nucleotides read TGTGCCAGCAGCCCCGGCTTGGGACAAACCTACAATGAGCAGTTCTTC.

The chain has TRBV20-1 and TRBJ2-7; the match to TRBD2 covers 12 bases. The germline V gene encodes CDR1 DFQATT and CDR2 SNEGSKA (reference sequence). This CDR3 has 13 residues. V trimming: 5 bases; J trimming: 6 bases; junction bases outside the gene matches: 5. For the CDR3, the DNA is TGCAGTGCTGCGACTAGCGGGAGAGTCGAGCAGTACTTC. It is translated as CSAATSGRVEQYF.

V gene TRBV4-3 combines with J gene TRBJ1-4; TRBD1 matches at 8 bases. V shed 5 bases and J 8 bases; nucleotides not matched to a gene: 10. The CDR3 extends over 15 amino acids. Germline V gene sequence: CDR1 LGHNA, CDR2 YSLEER. The CDR3 is CASSYRQGREEKLFF. As DNA, the CDR3 is TGCGCCAGCAGCTACCGACAGGGGAGGGAGGAAAAACTGTTTTTT.

This clonotype was counted a few times. The chain is built from TRBV4-3 and TRBJ1-4; a weak D match, TRBD1 (6 bases). The CDR3 is 15 amino acids. In germline, CDR1 is LGHNA, CDR2 YSLEER. Trimming removed 4 bases at V and 3 bases at J, with 12 bases between. The CDR3 reads CASSRGGASNEKLFF. The CDR3 DNA is TGCGCCAGCAGCCGGGGGGGGGCTTCTAATGAAAAACTGTTTTTT.

At least ten counts were recorded for this clonotype. The rearrangement uses TRBV10-3 and TRBJ1-6; D gene ambiguous. The CDR3 has 15 amino acids. Germline V gives CDR1 ENHRY, CDR2 SYGVKD. Trimming cost V 6 bases and J 5 bases, with 14 bases left between them. Written as DNA, the CDR3 is TGTGCCATCAGCGAGAAGTTACAAAATAATTCACCCCTCCACTTT. Encoded protein: CAISEKLQNNSPLHF.

This clonotype occurred a few times. This chain links TRBV24-1 with TRBJ2-1; 8 nucleotides agree with TRBD2. Germline V gives CDR1 KGHDR, CDR2 SFDVKD. This CDR3 has 14 residues. Trimming at V came to 9 bases and at J to 8 bases, leaving 11 bases not matched to a gene. Here the CDR3 reads CATQVSGSKHEQFF. CDR3 in DNA: TGTGCCACCCAGGTCAGCGGGAGTAAGCATGAGCAGTTCTTC.

This clonotype was recorded at least ten times. At one of its ends the junction is not consistent with the germline gene, which may arise from a read error. CDR3 DNA: TGTGCCACCAGTGCTTTGGGTGGGCAGCCCCAGCATTTT. It yields the protein CATSALGGQPQHF. The chain recombines TRBV24-1 with TRBJ1-5; D ambiguous. Germline-derived CDR1 and CDR2 are KGHDR and SFDVKD. The CDR3 extends over 13 amino acids.

J is TRBJ1-2 and V is TRBV30; D unresolved. CDR1 is GTSNPN, CDR2 SVGIG, per germline (reference sequence). Trimming cost V 0 bases and J 13 bases, with 15 bases left between them. This CDR3 is built from 12 residues. The CDR3 DNA follows: TGTGCCTGGAGTGTAAGCTCAACCAGGCGCACCTTC. Residues: CAWSVSSTRRTF.

This clonotype came up a few times. The rearrangement uses TRBV6-5 and TRBJ2-5, with unresolved D. This CDR3 contains 15 residues. The germline V gene has CDR1 MNHEY and CDR2 SVGAGI. V lost 0 bases to trimming and J lost 1 base, with 9 bases between them. The CDR3 here is CASSYSTGTQETQYF. In DNA form, the CDR3 reads TGTGCCAGCAGTTACTCGACGGGTACCCAAGAGACCCAGTACTTC.

This clonotype was recorded many times. The chain couples TRBV27 to TRBJ2-5; D is possibly TRBD2 (6 bases). V was trimmed by 7 bases and J by 5 bases, leaving 17 bases between them. CDR1 MNHEY and CDR2 SMNVEV come from the germline V gene (reference sequence). This CDR3 is built from 14 residues. The CDR3 spells CASKPVGGGETQYF. Written as DNA, the CDR3 is TGTGCCAGCAAACCCGTTGGAGGAGGGGAGACCCAGTACTTC.

V and J are TRBV14 and TRBJ2-3; D gene uncertain. Looked up from germline, CDR1 is SGHDN and CDR2 is FVKESK. This CDR3 region has 14 residues. Deletions cut 1 base from V and 2 bases from J, with 7 bases between. The DNA for the CDR3 is TGTGCCAGCAGCCAAGGGGCAGACACAGATACGCAGTATTTT. This codes for CASSQGADTDTQYF.

In this sample, this clonotype turned up many times. The CDR3 nucleotides read TGTGCCAGCAGTTTTCGAGTTTCCGAGCAGTACTTC. This translates into CASSFRVSEQYF. This chain connects TRBV12-3 or TRBV12-4 to TRBJ2-7; D is undetermined. The CDR3 consists of 12 residues. V lost 3 bases, J lost 6 bases, and 9 bases lay in between.